The 18 T cell receptor beta chains listed next were all sequenced from one sample in a study of early T cells in non-severe SARS-CoV-2 infection. TCRdb ran MiXCR on the 5' RACE reads and lists one entry per CDR3 protein. The data hold 50,000 or so distinct CDR3 sequences, with about 10% observed a single time. The sample comprised whole blood. The receptors were gathered from an adult who was a healthcare worker with PCR-confirmed SARS-CoV-2 infection or an uninfected control (not recorded which).

This clonotype appeared many times. The chain is built from TRBV7-2 and TRBJ2-1; the match to TRBD2 covers 9 bases. This CDR3 has 17 amino acids. Germline CDR1 reads SGHTA; CDR2 reads FQGNSA. With V trimmed by 7 bases and J by 5 bases, 15 bases remained unmatched. The CDR3 sequence: CASIHRGLAFSDNEQFF. In DNA, the CDR3 is TGTGCCAGCATCCATCGGGGACTAGCCTTTTCGGACAATGAGCAGTTCTTC.

The chain has TRBV29-1 and TRBJ2-7; no firm D call. This CDR3 region has 12 residues. CDR1 is SQVTM and CDR2 is ANQGSEA in the germline V gene. Trimming removed 2 bases from V and 1 base from J, with 6 bases in between. CDR3 region: CSVELASYEQYF. In nucleotides, the CDR3 is TGCAGCGTTGAACTCGCTTCCTACGAGCAGTACTTC.

This clonotype was seen repeatedly, ten times or more. The rearrangement uses TRBV28 and TRBJ1-5; no definite D call. The germline V and J ends were trimmed by 8 bases and 0 bases, with 14 bases remaining between them. The CDR3 consists of 15 residues. The germline gives CDR1 MDHEN, CDR2 SYDVKM. CDR3 protein: CASEYGDHSNQPQHF. Written as DNA, the CDR3 is TGTGCCAGCGAATACGGAGATCATAGCAATCAGCCCCAGCATTTT.

This chain links TRBV7-2 with TRBJ2-7; D tentatively reads TRBD1 or TRBD2 (5 bases each). This CDR3 is 13 amino acids long. V gave up 4 bases and J gave up 0 bases, with 7 bases separating them. From germline, CDR1 is SGHTA and CDR2 FQGNSA. CDR3 amino acids: CASSSGPSYEQYF. CDR3 DNA: TGTGCCAGCAGCTCGGGACCCTCCTACGAGCAGTACTTC.

This rearrangement joins TRBV12-3 or TRBV12-4 to TRBJ1-2; D unclear. The germline V and J ends were trimmed by 5 bases and 2 bases, with 6 bases remaining between them. This CDR3 is 12 amino acids long. The DNA for the CDR3 is TGTGCCAGCAGTGTACAGAACTATGGCTACACCTTC. Protein: CASSVQNYGYTF.

This clonotype was detected many times. This chain connects TRBV20-1 to TRBJ1-4; D is unclear. The CDR3 is 13 amino acids. Germline V CDR1 and CDR2: DFQATT, SNEGSKA (reference sequence). V was shortened by 3 bases and J by 0 bases, with 5 bases between the two germline ends. The CDR3 region has the DNA TGCAGTGCTAGGATACCAACTAATGAAAAACTGTTTTTT. The encoded protein is CSARIPTNEKLFF.

This clonotype was seen at least ten times. CDR3 DNA sequence: TGTGCCAGCAGTTTAGACAGGGACGAGCAGTACTTC. This translates into CASSLDRDEQYF. The chain couples TRBV2 to TRBJ2-7, with TRBD1 matching 7 bases. Germline-derived CDR1 and CDR2 are SNHLY and FYNNEI. The CDR3 has 12 residues. V lost 5 bases and J lost 5; bases outside the gene matches: 3.

Worth noting for this clonotype: One end of the junction fails to match germline, which may point to a read error. J is TRBJ2-1 and V is TRBV25-1; D is uncertain. CDR1 and CDR2 from the germline V gene are MGHDK and SYGVNS. The CDR3 runs 13 residues. CDR3 DNA sequence: TGTGCCAGCAGTGATCAAATGTACAATAAGCAGTTCTTC. Protein: CASSDQMYNKQFF.

The V gene is TRBV20-1, the J gene TRBJ1-6; 10 bases fit TRBD1. Germline V gene data show CDR1 as DFQATT and CDR2 as SNEGSKA (reference sequence). The CDR3 consists of 16 residues. V lost 4 bases and J lost 9; bases outside the gene matches: 12. The chain's CDR3 is CSAIRDRGTLSSPLHF. The CDR3 DNA reads TGCAGTGCTATCCGGGACAGGGGCACCCTAAGTTCACCCCTCCACTTT.

This clonotype was seen repeatedly, ten times or more. This chain joins TRBV19 and TRBJ2-5; no definite D call. This CDR3 has 14 amino acids. V lost 5 bases, J lost 1 base, and 11 bases lay in between. Per germline, CDR1 LNHDA and CDR2 SQIVND (reference sequence). The CDR3 DNA sequence: TGTGCCAGTAGTTCACGGGCCCGCCAAGAGACCCAGTACTTC. This translates into CASSSRARQETQYF.

This clonotype was seen repeatedly, ten times or more. DNA for the CDR3: TGTGCCAGCAGCTCGACCGGGACAGCTTCCTACGAGCAGTACTTC. Its translation: CASSSTGTASYEQYF. The chain uses TRBV7-8 and TRBJ2-7, with 7 bases fitting TRBD1. The CDR3 contains 15 residues. V was pared by 4 bases and J by 1 base, with 7 bases of the junction left unmatched. Germline values: CDR1 SGHVS, CDR2 FQNEAQ. The whole variable domain, remainder taken from reference TRBV7-8 and TRBJ2-7, is GAGVSQSPRYKVAKRGQDVALRCDPISGHVSLFWYQQALGQGPEFLTYFQNEAQLDKSGLPSDRFFAERPEGSVSTLKIQRTQQEDSAVYLCASSSTGTASYEQYFGPGTRLTVT.

This chain uses TRBV20-1 with TRBJ2-1, with a possible D match to TRBD2 (5 bases). CDR1 and CDR2 (germline): DFQATT, SNEGSKA (reference sequence). This CDR3 has 12 residues. The ends were cut back, 3 bases at V and 9 bases at J, with 12 bases in the middle. The CDR3 spells CSASGVWVEQFF. CDR3 in DNA: TGCAGTGCTAGCGGGGTCTGGGTTGAGCAGTTCTTC.

This clonotype was found many times. The rearrangement uses TRBV24-1 and TRBJ2-3; TRBD2 aligns across 12 bases. The ends lost 3 bases at V and 2 bases at J; junction bases unmatched: 14. Germline CDR1 reads KGHDR; CDR2 reads SFDVKD. This CDR3 has 20 amino acids. CDR3 DNA: TGTGCCACCAGTGATCCACTAGCGGGGGGCGCCGAAAAGTTCACAGATACGCAGTATTTT. This sequence encodes CATSDPLAGGAEKFTDTQYF.

This clonotype was seen more than once but under ten times. DNA of the CDR3: TGTGCCAGTAGTATAAGGGGGACAGGGGGCCGCGAGACATACAATGAGCAGTTCTTC. Translated: CASSIRGTGGRETYNEQFF. This rearrangement joins TRBV19 to TRBJ2-1; 12 positions match TRBD1. Germline V CDR1 and CDR2: LNHDA, SQIVND (reference sequence). Trimming removed 2 bases from V and 4 bases from J; junction bases left unmatched: 12. The CDR3 spans 19 residues.

Many counts were recorded for this clonotype. J is TRBJ2-7 and V is TRBV5-1, with D hard to call. CDR1 is SGHRS, CDR2 YFSETQ, per germline. There are 12 residues in the CDR3. V lost 4 bases to trimming and J lost 1 base, with 6 bases between them. The CDR3 DNA reads as TGCGCCAGCAGCGGGGAATCCTACGAGCAGTACTTC. It encodes CASSGESYEQYF. Variable domain in full (rest from reference TRBV5-1 and TRBJ2-7): KAGVTQTPRYLIKTRGQQVTLSCSPISGHRSVSWYQQTPGQGLQFLFEYFSETQRNKGNFPGRFSGRQFSNSRSEMNVSTLELGDSALYLCASSGESYEQYFGPGTRLTVT.

This clonotype was counted a few times. The V and J genes are TRBV11-2 and TRBJ2-1; a possible D gene is TRBD1 (5 bases). CDR1 and CDR2 from the germline V gene are SGHAT and FQNNGV. This CDR3 is built from 13 residues. Trimming cost V 5 bases and J 10 bases, with 15 bases left between them. The DNA for the CDR3 is TGTGCCAGCAGCCCACCGGCCTGGACAGAGCAGTTCTTC. It yields the protein CASSPPAWTEQFF.

This chain uses TRBV4-1 with TRBJ2-1; D not resolved. The CDR3 is 13 amino acids. The V end lost 1 base, the J end lost 9 bases, and 10 bases lay between the germline ends. Germline assignment: CDR1 MGHRA and CDR2 YSYEKL. The CDR3 bases are TGCGCCAGCAGCCAAGGCGCTAGTGGTGAGCAGTTCTTC. Encoded protein: CASSQGASGEQFF.

This clonotype showed up many times. The chain couples TRBV5-1 to TRBJ1-1; 7 bases align to TRBD1. The J segment lost 5 bases and the V segment lost 3 bases, leaving 7 bases of the junction unmatched. The germline CDR1 and CDR2 sequences are SGHRS and YFSETQ. This CDR3 contains 14 residues. The CDR3 nucleotides read TGCGCCAGCAGCTCCCAATTCAGGGGGACTGAAGCTTTCTTT. This encodes CASSSQFRGTEAFF. The whole variable domain, filled in from reference TRBV5-1 and TRBJ1-1, reads KAGVTQTPRYLIKTRGQQVTLSCSPISGHRSVSWYQQTPGQGLQFLFEYFSETQRNKGNFPGRFSGRQFSNSRSEMNVSTLELGDSALYLCASSSQFRGTEAFFGQGTRLTVV.